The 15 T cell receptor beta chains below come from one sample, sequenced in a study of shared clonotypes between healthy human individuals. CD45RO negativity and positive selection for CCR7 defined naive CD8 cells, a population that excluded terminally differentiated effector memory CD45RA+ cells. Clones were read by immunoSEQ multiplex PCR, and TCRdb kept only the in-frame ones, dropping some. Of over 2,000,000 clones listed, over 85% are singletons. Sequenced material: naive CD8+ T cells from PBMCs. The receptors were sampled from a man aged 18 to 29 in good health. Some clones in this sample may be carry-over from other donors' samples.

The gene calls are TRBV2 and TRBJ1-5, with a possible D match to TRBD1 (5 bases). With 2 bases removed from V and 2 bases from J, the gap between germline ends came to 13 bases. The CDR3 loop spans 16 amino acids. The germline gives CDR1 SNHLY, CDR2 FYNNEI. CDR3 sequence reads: CASSEPLPGRNQPQHF. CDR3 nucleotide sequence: TGTGCCAGCAGTGAACCTCTTCCAGGGCGCAATCAGCCCCAGCATTTT.

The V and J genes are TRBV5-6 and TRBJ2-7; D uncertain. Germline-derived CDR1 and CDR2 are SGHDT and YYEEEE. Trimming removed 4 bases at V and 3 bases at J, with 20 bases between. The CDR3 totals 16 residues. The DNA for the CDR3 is TGTGCCAGCAGCCCCGCCGGCGAAGGGCGGTACTACGAGCAGTACTTC. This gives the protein CASSPAGEGRYYEQYF.

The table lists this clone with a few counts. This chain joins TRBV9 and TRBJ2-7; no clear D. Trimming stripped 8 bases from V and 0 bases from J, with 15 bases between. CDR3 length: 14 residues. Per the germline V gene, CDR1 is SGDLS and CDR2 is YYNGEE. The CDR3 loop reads CASSLGDSSYEQYF. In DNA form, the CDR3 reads TGTGCCAGTAGTCTTGGGGATAGCTCCTACGAGCAGTACTTC.

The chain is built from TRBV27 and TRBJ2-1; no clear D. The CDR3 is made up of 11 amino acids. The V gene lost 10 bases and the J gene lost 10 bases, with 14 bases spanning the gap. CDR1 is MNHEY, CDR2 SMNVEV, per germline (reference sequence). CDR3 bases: TGTGCCACATGGGAACGTCAAGAGCAGTTCTTC. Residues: CATWERQEQFF.

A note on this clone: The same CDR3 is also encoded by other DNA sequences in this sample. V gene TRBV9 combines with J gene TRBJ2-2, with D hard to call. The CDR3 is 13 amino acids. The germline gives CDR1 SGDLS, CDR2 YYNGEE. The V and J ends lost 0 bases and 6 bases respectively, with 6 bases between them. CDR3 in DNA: TGTGCCAGCAGCGTAGGGGATCCCGGGGAGCTGTTTTTT. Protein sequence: CASSVGDPGELFF.

CDR3: CASRDRPTGTDTQYF. As DNA, the CDR3 is TGTGCCAGCAGGGACAGACCCACGGGCACAGATACGCAGTATTTT. The rearrangement joins TRBV19 to TRBJ2-3, with TRBD1 matching 7 bases. Per the germline V gene, CDR1 is LNHDA and CDR2 is SQIVND (reference sequence). The ends lost 9 bases at V and 1 base at J; junction bases unmatched: 10. This CDR3 comprises 15 residues.

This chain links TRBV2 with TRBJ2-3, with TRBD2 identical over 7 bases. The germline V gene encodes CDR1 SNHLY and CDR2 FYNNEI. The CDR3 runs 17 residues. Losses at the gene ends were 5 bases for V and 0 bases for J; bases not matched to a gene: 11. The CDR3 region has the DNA TGTGCCAGCAGTCCGGGGAGGGGAGACACTAGCACAGATACGCAGTATTTT. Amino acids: CASSPGRGDTSTDTQYF.

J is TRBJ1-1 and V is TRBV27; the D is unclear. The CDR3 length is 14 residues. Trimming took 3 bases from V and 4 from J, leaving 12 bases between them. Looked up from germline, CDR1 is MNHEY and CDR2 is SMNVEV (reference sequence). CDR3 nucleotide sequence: TGTGCCAGCAGTTTCGGGGATACGAGCACTGAAGCTTTCTTT. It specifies CASSFGDTSTEAFF.

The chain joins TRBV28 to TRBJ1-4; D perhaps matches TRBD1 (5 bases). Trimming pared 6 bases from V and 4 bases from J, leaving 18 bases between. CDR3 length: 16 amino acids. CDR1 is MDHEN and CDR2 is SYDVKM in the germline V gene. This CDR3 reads CASSSPRELDNEKLFF. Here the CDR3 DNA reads TGTGCCAGCAGCTCCCCCAGGGAGCTCGATAATGAAAAACTGTTTTTT.

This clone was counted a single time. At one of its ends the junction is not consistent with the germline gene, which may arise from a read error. CDR3 DNA: TGTGCCAGCACTTCAGGGGGGGCCTTTGCCTTC. It yields the protein CASTSGGAFAF. The gene calls are TRBV13 and TRBJ1-2; 7 bases are a match to TRBD1. Germline V gives CDR1 PRHDT, CDR2 FYEKMQ (reference sequence). This CDR3 contains 11 residues. The full variable domain, its missing parts supplied by reference TRBV13 and TRBJ1-2, is AAGVIQSPRHLIKEKRETATLKCYPIPRHDTVYWYQQGPGQDPQFLISFYEKMQSDKGSIPDRFSAQQFSDYHSELNMSSLELGDSALYFCASTSGGAFAFGSGTRLTVV.

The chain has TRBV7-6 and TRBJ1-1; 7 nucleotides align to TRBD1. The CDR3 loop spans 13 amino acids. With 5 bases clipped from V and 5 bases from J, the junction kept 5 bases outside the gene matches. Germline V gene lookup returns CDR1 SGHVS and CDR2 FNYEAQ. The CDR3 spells CASSQGVATEAFF. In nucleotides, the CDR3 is TGTGCCAGCAGCCAGGGGGTGGCGACTGAAGCTTTCTTT.

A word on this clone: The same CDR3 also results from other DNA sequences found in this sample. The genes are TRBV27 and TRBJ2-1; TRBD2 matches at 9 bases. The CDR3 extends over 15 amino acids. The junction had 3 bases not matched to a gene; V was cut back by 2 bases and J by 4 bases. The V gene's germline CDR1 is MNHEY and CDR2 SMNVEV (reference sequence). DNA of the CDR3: TGTGCCAGCAGTTTAGGTAGCGGGAGTTACAATGAGCAGTTCTTC. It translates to CASSLGSGSYNEQFF.

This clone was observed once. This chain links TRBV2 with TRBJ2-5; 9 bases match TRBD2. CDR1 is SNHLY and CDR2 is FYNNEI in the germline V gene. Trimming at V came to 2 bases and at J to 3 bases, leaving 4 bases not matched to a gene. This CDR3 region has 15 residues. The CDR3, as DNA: TGTGCCAGCAGTGAATGGCTAGCGGGAAAAGAGACCCAGTACTTC. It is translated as CASSEWLAGKETQYF. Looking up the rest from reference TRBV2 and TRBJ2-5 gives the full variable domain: EPEVTQTPSHQVTQMGQEVILRCVPISNHLYFYWYRQILGQKVEFLVSFYNNEISEKSEIFDDQFSVERPDGSNFTLKIRSTKLEDSAMYFCASSEWLAGKETQYFGPGTRLLVL.

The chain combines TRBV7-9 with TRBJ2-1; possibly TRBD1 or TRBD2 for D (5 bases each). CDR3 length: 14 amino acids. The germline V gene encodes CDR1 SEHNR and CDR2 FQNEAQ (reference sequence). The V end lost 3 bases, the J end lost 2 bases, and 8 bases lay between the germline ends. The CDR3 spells CASSFGAAYNEQFF. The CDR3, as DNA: TGTGCCAGCAGCTTCGGGGCGGCCTACAATGAGCAGTTCTTC.

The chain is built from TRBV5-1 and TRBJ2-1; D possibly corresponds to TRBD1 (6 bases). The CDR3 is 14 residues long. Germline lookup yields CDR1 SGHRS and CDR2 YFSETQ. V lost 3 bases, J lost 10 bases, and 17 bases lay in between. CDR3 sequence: CASSSWTDLSEQFF. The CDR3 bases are TGCGCCAGCAGCTCGTGGACAGACCTCAGCGAGCAGTTCTTC. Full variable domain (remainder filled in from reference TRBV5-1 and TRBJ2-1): KAGVTQTPRYLIKTRGQQVTLSCSPISGHRSVSWYQQTPGQGLQFLFEYFSETQRNKGNFPGRFSGRQFSNSRSEMNVSTLELGDSALYLCASSSWTDLSEQFFGPGTRLTVL.